A selection of T cell receptor beta chains follows, all from one sample in a study of shared clonotypes between healthy human individuals. Method: immunoSEQ multiplex PCR; TCRdb's copy keeps in-frame clones and lacks some. The table includes roughly 2.5 million clones, roughly 92% detected once. The sample was naive CD4+ T cells sorted from blood. These receptor sequences come from a man younger than 30 in good health. Each CDR3 is given with its conserved first and last residue. A D gene is named only where the DNA matches it firmly. For some rows the clone size is stated as once, few or many, or as a class when expanded; others skip it.

v_call	clone_size	d_call	j_call	cdr3_nt	cdr3_aa
TRBV5-1	.	TRBD1	TRBJ1-1	TGCGCCAGCACCTCCGGGACAGGGACTGAAGCTTTCTTT	CASTSGTGTEAFF
TRBV11-1	once	TRBD2	TRBJ2-3	TGTGCCAGCAGCGAGGCGGGGGGCACGTGGGATACGCAGTATTTT	CASSEAGGTWDTQYF
TRBV7-2	.	.	TRBJ2-3	TGTGCCAGCAGCGAGGGACTGGGTAAGACAGATACGCAGTATTTT	CASSEGLGKTDTQYF
TRBV28	.	.	TRBJ1-6	TGTGCCAGCAGTTCCATAGAGAGGACCTATAATTCACCCCTCCACTTT	CASSSIERTYNSPLHF
TRBV29-1	few	TRBD1	TRBJ1-2	TGCAGCGTGGGACAGTCTAACTATGGCTACACCTTC	CSVGQSNYGYTF
TRBV11-2	.	TRBD2	TRBJ2-7	TGTGCCAGCAGCTTAGGCTTCCTAGCGGGAGCCTACGAGCAGTACTTC	CASSLGFLAGAYEQYF
TRBV5-8	.	TRBD1	TRBJ2-2	TGTGCCAGCAGCCCTTGGACAGGAGCGAACACCGGGGAGCTGTTTTTT	CASSPWTGANTGELFF
TRBV28	.	.	TRBJ2-3	TGTGCCAGCAGTTTATTTAGGCCTTACAAAGCTAGCACAGATACGCAGTATTTT	CASSLFRPYKASTDTQYF
TRBV27	.	.	TRBJ1-1	TGTGCCATCCGTGGGCAGCCCAACACTGAAGCTTTCTTT	CAIRGQPNTEAFF
TRBV6-1	once	TRBD1	TRBJ1-6	TGTGCCAGCAGTCCGCTACAGGGGCATAATTCACCCCTCCACTTT	CASSPLQGHNSPLHF
TRBV2	.	.	TRBJ2-7	TGTGCCAGCACGTTAAACCTGGACGTCGAGCAGTACTTC	CASTLNLDVEQYF
TRBV4-1	.	.	TRBJ1-5	TGCGCCAGCAGCCAAGACCCCCCCGTAATTAGTCAGCCCCAGCATTTT	CASSQDPPVISQPQHF
TRBV6-1	.	.	TRBJ1-1	TGTGCCAGCAACAGGGCTACTGAAGCTTTCTTT	CASNRATEAFF
TRBV6-5	.	.	TRBJ2-7	TGTGCCAGCAGTCCAATTAGCGGAAGCTCCTACGAGCAGTACTTC	CASSPISGSSYEQYF
TRBV7-6	.	.	TRBJ1-3	TGTGCCAGCAGCAACGCCGGGGGGGCCGCAGGAAACACCATATATTTT	CASSNAGGAAGNTIYF
TRBV5-1	.	TRBD1	TRBJ2-7	TGCGCCAGCAGCGGCCCGGGACAGGGAACCTACGAGCAGTACTTC	CASSGPGQGTYEQYF
TRBV5-1	.	TRBD1	TRBJ2-7	TGCGCCAGCAGCTCCACCGAGGGGGCGAAGAACGAGCAGTACTTC	CASSSTEGAKNEQYF
TRBV10-2	.	.	TRBJ1-5	TGCGCCAGCGGGCCGATTCAGCCCCAGCATTTT	CASGPIQPQHF